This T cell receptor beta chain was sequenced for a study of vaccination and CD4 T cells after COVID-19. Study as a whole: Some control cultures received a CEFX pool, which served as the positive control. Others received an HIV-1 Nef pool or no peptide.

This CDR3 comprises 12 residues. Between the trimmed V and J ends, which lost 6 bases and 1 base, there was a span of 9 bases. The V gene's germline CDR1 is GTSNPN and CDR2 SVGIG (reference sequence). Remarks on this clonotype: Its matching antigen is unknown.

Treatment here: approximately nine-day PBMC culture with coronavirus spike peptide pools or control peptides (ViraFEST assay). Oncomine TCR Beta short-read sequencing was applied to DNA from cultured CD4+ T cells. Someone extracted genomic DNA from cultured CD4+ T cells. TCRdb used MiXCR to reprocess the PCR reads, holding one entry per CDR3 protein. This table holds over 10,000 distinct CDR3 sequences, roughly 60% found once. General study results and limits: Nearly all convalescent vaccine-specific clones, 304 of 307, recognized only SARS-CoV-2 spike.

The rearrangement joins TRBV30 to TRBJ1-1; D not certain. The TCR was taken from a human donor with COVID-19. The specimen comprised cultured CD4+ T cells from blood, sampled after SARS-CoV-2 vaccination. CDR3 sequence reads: CACNPGNTEAFF. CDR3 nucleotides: TGTGCCTGTAATCCAGGGAACACTGAAGCTTTCTTT.